The subject of this entry is one T cell receptor beta chain. This clone came up once. Its recognized antigen is unknown. Base qualities are missing; no much larger clone stands one base away. For sequencing of the TCRbeta CDR3 region, genomic DNA was extracted from the sorted cells. The immunoSEQ Assay was used to sequence the TCRbeta CDR3 regions. Entries here come from immuneACCESS through TCRdb and include only in-frame sequences with V and J called. Some clones fail to appear in such tables; in the studies checked, an unresolved V gene covers under half of the shortfall, and the cause of the remainder is unknown. Within this sample are 71,000 or so clones, with approximately 80% of them counted one time only. The top ten hold approximately 8% of the sample. Patients with autoimmune disease history or receiving systemic immunosuppression were excluded from the trial. In every dose cohort, peripheral blood was drawn for TCR sequencing at baseline, cycle 4 day 1, and cycle 7 day 1. The samples were drawn from a first-in-human, open-label, multicenter phase I dose-escalation trial of ivuxolimab. Adults with locally advanced or metastatic head and neck squamous cell, hepatocellular, melanoma or renal cell carcinoma were enrolled in the trial. Before TCR sequencing, CD4+ and CD8+ T cells were separately sorted from peripheral blood.

The entry originates in a study of OX40 agonist ivuxolimab in advanced cancers. In the study overall: Ivuxolimab, which targeted the costimulatory receptor OX40 (CD134), was an agonistic, fully human IgG2 monoclonal antibody. The paper reports the monotherapy dose-escalation portion (N of about 54 patients) of the phase I ivuxolimab trial. Of the approximately 50 patients in dose escalation, about 20 had hepatocellular carcinoma, about 15 had melanoma, 9 had renal cell carcinoma and 9 had head and neck cancer. Peripheral TCRbeta sequencing aimed to test whether ivuxolimab altered TCR sequence diversity and caused clonal T-cell expansion. Patients were allowed to have had prior anti-PD-1, anti-PD-L1 or anti-CTLA-4 therapy, and around 37% of the dose-escalation patients had previously received checkpoint inhibitors. Intravenous ivuxolimab was administered to patients every 2 weeks at six dose levels: 0.01, 0.1, 0.3, 1.5, 3 and 10 mg/kg. Partial responses occurred in three dose-escalation patients: two with cutaneous melanoma and one with hepatocellular carcinoma. A male proportion of 75% to 85% and a mean age of about 60 years, ranging from about 20 to 80, were recorded for the dose-escalation cohort. Study-wide findings and limitations: In the 0.1-3.0 mg/kg groups, partial responders were among the patients with the lowest normalized peripheral clonal expansion, particularly in CD8+ T cells. Low levels of normalized T-cell clonal expansion were also seen in some nonresponding patients. Antigen specificity was not determined for the clonally expanded peripheral T cells. After ivuxolimab, CD8+ T cells had more expanded clones than CD4+ T cells on average. Clonal expansion of both CD4+ and CD8+ blood T cells was observed from baseline to week 6 at doses 0.1 to 3.0 mg/kg.

The germline V gene gives CDR1 as SGHTA and CDR2 as FQGNSA. At the junction V is shortened by 5 bases and J by 4 bases, with 6 bases in between. Spanning cysteine to phenylalanine, the CDR3 consists of 11 amino acids. Only the CDR3 part of the read is kept: 33 bases, read in frame from the first base. The receptor was isolated from an adult with an advanced solid tumor such as melanoma, head and neck, liver or kidney cancer. This chain is built from TRBV7-2 and TRBJ2-7, with no reliable assignment of the D segment. This sample comprised CD4+ or CD8+ T cells sorted from blood, obtained in a trial of the OX40 agonist ivuxolimab. The sequence in DNA is TGTGCCAGCAGCATACAGTACGAGCAGTACTTC. The encoded protein is CASSIQYEQYF. The full variable domain, completed from the reference TRBV7-2 and TRBJ2-7 proteins outside the CDR3, reads GAGVSQSPSNKVTEKGKDVELRCDPISGHTALYWYRQSLGQGLEFLIYFQGNSAPDKSGLPSDRFSAERTGGSVSTLTIQRTQQEDSAVYLCASSIQYEQYFGPGTRLTVT.